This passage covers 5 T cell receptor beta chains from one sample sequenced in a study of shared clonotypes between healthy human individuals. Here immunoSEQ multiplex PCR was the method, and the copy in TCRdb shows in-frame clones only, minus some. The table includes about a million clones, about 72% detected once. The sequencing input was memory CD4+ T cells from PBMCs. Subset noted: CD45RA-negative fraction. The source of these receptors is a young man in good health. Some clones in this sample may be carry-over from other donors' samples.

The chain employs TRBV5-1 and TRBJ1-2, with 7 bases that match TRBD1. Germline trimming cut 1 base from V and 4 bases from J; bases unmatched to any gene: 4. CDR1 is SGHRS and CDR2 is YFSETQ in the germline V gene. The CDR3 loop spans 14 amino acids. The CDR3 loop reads CASSLNPGGYGYTF. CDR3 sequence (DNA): TGCGCCAGCAGCTTGAATCCAGGGGGCTATGGCTACACCTTC.

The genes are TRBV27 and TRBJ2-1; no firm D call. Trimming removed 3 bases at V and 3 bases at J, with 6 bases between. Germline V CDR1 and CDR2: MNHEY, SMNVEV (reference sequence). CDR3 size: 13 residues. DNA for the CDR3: TGTGCCAGCAGTTTTGGGCTCTACAATGAGCAGTTCTTC. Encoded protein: CASSFGLYNEQFF.

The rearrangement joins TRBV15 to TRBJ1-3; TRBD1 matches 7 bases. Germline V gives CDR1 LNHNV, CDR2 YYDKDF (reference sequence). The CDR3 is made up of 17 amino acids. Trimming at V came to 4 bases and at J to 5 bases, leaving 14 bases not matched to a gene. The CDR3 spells CATSNAGRRDSRNTIYF. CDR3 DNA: TGTGCCACCAGCAACGCGGGTCGCCGGGACAGCCGAAACACCATATATTTT.

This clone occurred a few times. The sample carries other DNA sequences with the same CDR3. DNA of the CDR3: TGTGCCAGCAACCGCGGCACAGATACGCAGTATTTT. Protein: CASNRGTDTQYF. The chain couples TRBV25-1 to TRBJ2-3; no firm D call. CDR1 MGHDK and CDR2 SYGVNS come from the germline V gene. There are 12 residues in the CDR3. Trimming removed 7 bases at V and 1 base at J, with 6 bases between.

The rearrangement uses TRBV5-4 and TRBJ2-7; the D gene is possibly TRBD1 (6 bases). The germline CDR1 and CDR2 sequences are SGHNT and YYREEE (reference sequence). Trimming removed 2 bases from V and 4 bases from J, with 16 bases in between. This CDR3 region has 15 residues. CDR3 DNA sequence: TGTGCCAGCAGCTTTCGGGGCCAGGGGTCTTACGAGCAGTACTTC. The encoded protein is CASSFRGQGSYEQYF.